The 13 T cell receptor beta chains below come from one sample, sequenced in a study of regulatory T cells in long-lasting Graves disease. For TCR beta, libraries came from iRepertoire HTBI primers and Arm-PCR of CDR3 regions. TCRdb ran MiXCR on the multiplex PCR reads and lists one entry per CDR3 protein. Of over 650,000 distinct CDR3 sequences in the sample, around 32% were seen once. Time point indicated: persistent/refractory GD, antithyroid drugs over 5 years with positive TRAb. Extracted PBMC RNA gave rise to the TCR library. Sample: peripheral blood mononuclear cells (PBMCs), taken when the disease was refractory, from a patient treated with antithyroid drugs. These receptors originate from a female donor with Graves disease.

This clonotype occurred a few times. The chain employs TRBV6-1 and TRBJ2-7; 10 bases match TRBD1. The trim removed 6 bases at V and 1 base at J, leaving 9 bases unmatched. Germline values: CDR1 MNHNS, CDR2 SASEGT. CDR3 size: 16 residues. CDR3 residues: CASSPTRDRGSYEQYF. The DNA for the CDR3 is TGTGCCAGCAGCCCCACCCGGGACAGGGGTTCCTACGAGCAGTACTTC.

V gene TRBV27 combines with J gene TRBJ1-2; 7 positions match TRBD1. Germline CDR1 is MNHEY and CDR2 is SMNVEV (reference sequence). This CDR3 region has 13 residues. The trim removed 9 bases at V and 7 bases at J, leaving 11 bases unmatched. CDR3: CASRFQGVTGYTF. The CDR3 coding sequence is TGTGCCAGTAGATTCCAGGGGGTGACTGGCTACACCTTC.

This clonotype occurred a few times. CDR3 in DNA: TGTGCCTGGAGGGGGGGACGGTGGATCACCTTC. Its translation is CAWRGGRWITF. The rearrangement uses TRBV30 and TRBJ1-2; TRBD1 might be the D (5 bases). Trimming removed 3 bases from V and 13 bases from J, with 15 bases in between. Germline-derived CDR1 and CDR2 are GTSNPN and SVGIG (reference sequence). This CDR3 region has 11 residues.

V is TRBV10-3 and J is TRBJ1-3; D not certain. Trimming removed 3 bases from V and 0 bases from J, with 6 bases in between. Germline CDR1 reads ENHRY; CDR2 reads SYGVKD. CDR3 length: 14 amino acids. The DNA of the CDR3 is TGTGCCATCAGTGATCGGGGCTCTGGAAACACCATATATTTT. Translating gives CAISDRGSGNTIYF.

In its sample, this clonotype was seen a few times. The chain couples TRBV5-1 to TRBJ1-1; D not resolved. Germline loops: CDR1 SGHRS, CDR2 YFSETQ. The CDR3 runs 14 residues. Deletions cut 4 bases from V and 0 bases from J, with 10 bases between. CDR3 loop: CASSRKNLNTEAFF. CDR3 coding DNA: TGCGCCAGCAGCCGGAAAAACTTGAACACTGAAGCTTTCTTT.

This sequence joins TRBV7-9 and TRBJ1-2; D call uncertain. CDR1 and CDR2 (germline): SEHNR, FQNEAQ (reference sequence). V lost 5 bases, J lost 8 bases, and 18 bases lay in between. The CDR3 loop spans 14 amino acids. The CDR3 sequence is CASSDTRGSGGYTF. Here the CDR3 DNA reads TGTGCCAGCAGCGACACACGAGGGTCTGGGGGCTACACCTTC.

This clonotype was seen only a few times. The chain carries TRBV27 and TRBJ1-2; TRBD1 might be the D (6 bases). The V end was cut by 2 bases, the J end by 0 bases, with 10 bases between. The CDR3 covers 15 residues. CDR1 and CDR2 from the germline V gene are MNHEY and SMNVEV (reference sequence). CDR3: CASSLRGTSNYGYTF. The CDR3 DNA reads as TGTGCCAGCAGTTTAAGGGGGACCTCTAACTATGGCTACACCTTC.

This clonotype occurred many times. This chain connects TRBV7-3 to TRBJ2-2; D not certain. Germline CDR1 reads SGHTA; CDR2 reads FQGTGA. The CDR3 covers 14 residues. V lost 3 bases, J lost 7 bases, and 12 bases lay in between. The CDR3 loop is CASSFAGRRGELFF. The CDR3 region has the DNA TGTGCCAGCAGCTTTGCAGGCCGTCGCGGGGAGCTGTTTTTT. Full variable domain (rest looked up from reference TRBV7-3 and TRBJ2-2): GAGVSQTPSNKVTEKGKYVELRCDPISGHTALYWYRQSLGQGPEFLIYFQGTGAADDSGLPNDRFFAVRPEGSVSTLKIQRTERGDSAVYLCASSFAGRRGELFFGEGSRLTVL.

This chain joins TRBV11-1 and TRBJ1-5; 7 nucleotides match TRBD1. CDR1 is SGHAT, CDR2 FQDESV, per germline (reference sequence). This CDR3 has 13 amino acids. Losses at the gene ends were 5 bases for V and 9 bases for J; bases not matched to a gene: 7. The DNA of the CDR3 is TGTGCCAGCAGCCACGGACAGGCCGGGCCCCAGCATTTT. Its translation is CASSHGQAGPQHF.

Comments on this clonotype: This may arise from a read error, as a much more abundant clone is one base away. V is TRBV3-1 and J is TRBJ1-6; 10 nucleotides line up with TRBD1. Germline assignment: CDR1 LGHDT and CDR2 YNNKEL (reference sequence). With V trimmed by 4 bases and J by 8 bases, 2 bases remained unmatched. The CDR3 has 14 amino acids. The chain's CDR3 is CASSPGTGDSPLHF. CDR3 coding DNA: TGTGCCAGCAGCCCCGGGACAGGGGATTCACCCCTCCACTTT.

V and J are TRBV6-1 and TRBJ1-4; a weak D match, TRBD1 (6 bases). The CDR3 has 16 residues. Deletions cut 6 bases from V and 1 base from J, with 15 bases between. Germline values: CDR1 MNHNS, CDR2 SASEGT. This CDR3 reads CASRSTGWGTNEKLFF. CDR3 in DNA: TGTGCCAGCAGATCAACAGGGTGGGGAACTAATGAAAAACTGTTTTTT.

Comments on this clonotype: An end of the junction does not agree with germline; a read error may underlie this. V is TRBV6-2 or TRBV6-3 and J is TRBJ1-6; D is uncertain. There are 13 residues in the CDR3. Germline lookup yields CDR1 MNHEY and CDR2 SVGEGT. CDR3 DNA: TGTGCCACCAGTATGGCCGGCAATTCACCCCTCCACTTT. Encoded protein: CATSMAGNSPLHF.

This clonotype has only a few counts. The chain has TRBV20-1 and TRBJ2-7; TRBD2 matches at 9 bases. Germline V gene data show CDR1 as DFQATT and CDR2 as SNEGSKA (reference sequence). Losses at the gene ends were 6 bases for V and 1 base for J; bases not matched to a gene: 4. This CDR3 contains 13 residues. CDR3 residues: CSAGAGGSYEQYF. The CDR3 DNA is TGCAGTGCGGGAGCGGGAGGTTCCTACGAGCAGTACTTC.